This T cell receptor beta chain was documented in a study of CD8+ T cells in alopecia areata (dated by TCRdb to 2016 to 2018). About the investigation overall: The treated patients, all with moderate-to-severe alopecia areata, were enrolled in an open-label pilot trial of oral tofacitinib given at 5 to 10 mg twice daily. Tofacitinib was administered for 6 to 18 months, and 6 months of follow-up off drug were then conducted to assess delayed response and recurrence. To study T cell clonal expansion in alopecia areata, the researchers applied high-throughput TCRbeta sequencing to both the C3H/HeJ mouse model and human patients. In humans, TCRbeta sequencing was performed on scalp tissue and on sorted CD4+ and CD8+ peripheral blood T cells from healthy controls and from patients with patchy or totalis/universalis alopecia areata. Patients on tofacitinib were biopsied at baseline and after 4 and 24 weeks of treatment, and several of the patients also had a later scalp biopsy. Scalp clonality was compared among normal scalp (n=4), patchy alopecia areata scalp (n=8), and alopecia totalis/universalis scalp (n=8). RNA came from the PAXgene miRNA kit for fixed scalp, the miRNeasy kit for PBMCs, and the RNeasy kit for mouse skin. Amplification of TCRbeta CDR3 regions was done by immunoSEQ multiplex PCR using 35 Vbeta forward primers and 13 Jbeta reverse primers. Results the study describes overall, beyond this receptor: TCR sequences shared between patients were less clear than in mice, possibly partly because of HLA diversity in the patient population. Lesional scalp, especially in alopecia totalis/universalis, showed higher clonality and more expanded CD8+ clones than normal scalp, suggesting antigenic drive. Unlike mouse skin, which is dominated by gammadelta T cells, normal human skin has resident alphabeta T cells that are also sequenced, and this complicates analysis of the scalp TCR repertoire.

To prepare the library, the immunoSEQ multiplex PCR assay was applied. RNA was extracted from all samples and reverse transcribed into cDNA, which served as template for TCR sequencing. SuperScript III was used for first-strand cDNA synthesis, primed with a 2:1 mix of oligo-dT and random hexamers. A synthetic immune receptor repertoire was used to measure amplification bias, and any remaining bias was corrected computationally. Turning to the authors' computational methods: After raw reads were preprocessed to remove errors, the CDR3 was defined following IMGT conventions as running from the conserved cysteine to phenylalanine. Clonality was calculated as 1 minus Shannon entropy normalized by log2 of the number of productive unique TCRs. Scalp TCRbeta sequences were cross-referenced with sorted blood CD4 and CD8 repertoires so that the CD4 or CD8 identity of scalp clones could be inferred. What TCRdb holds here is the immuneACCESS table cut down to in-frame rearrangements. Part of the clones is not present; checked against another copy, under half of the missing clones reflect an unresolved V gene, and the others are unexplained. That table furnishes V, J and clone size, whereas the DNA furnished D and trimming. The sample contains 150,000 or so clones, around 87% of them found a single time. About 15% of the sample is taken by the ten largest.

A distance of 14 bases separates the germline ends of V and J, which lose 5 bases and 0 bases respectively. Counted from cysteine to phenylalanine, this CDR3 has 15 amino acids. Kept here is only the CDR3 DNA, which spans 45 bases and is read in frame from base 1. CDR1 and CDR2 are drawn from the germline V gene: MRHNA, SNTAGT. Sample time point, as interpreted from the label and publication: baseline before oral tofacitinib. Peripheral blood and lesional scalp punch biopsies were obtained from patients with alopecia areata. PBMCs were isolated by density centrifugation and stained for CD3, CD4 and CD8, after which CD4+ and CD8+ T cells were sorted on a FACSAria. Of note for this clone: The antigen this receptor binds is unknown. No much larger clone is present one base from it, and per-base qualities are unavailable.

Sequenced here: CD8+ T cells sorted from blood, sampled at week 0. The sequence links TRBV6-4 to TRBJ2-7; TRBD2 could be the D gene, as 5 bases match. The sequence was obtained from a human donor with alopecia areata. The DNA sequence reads TGTGCCAGCAGTTCAACAGCGGATTACTCCTACGAGCAGTACTTC. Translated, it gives CASSSTADYSYEQYF.